One and the same sample provided the 21 T cell receptor beta chains below, sequenced in a study of vaccination effects on CD4 cells after COVID-19. Viral peptide pools were used in the ViraFEST assay to expand antigen-specific CD4+ T cells, and sequencing came afterward. Once cultured for approximately ten days, the cells underwent separation to obtain CD4+ T cells. Two doses of BNT162b2 or mRNA-1273 vaccine were administered to participants. These TCRs' antigens remain unknown. The protocol was immunoSEQ multiplex PCR, while the TCRdb copy is restricted to in-frame clones and leaves out a portion. The table lists tens of thousands of clones, around two thirds of them singletons. This specimen consisted of CD4+ T cells from PBMCs cultured with HCoV-229E spike peptides, obtained after COVID-19 vaccination. The receptor set was obtained from a human donor who received a COVID-19 vaccine.

This clone was detected a few times. The J gene is TRBJ1-5, the V gene TRBV19, with 9 bases matching TRBD1. This CDR3 region has 15 residues. CDR1 is LNHDA and CDR2 is SQIVND in the germline V gene (reference sequence). Germline trimming cut 6 bases from V and 4 bases from J; bases unmatched to any gene: 7. CDR3 protein: CASRLDRGGNQPQHF. The CDR3 DNA follows: TGTGCCAGTAGACTGGACAGGGGAGGGAATCAGCCCCAGCATTTT.

The chain combines TRBV19 with TRBJ1-1; possible D gene TRBD1, 5 bases. From germline, CDR1 is LNHDA and CDR2 SQIVND (reference sequence). The CDR3 runs to 13 residues. V was clipped by 5 bases and J by 8 bases, with 15 bases between them. The CDR3 bases are TGTGCCAGTAGTTCCCGGGACCGGGAGGAAGCTTTCTTT. Translating gives CASSSRDREEAFF.

The chain uses TRBV25-1 and TRBJ1-4; 11 nucleotides match TRBD1. The CDR3 has 16 residues. Trimming cost V 6 bases and J 1 base; bases outside gene matches: 4. The germline CDR1 and CDR2 sequences are MGHDK and SYGVNS. The CDR3 loop reads CASSADRGRTNEKLFF. The CDR3 DNA reads TGTGCCAGCAGCGCGGACAGGGGGCGAACTAATGAAAAACTGTTTTTT.

The rearrangement links TRBV2 to TRBJ1-5; D is uncertain. Germline CDR1 and CDR2: SNHLY and FYNNEI. This CDR3 region has 15 residues. The V and J ends lost 1 base and 0 bases respectively, with 7 bases between them. The CDR3 DNA reads as TGTGCCAGCAGTGAAGGACCCTATAGCAATCAGCCCCAGCATTTT. The encoded protein is CASSEGPYSNQPQHF.

V gene TRBV3-1 (or the pseudogene TRBV3-2) combines with J gene TRBJ2-2, with D possibly TRBD1 on 6 matching bases. Germline assignment: CDR1 LGHDT and CDR2 YNNKEL (reference sequence). V was trimmed by 5 bases and J by 5 bases, leaving 15 bases between them. The CDR3 is made up of 15 amino acids. The CDR3 here is CASSEGHGMTGELFF. Written as DNA, the CDR3 is TGTGCCAGCAGCGAGGGACACGGAATGACCGGGGAGCTGTTTTTT.

This clone was found a few times. V usage is TRBV10-1 and J usage is TRBJ2-1, with TRBD2 identical over 9 bases. CDR1 WNHNN and CDR2 SYGVQD come from the germline V gene (reference sequence). The CDR3 length is 16 residues. Germline trimming cut 3 bases from V and 2 bases from J; bases unmatched to any gene: 5. The CDR3 DNA follows: TGCGCCAGCAGTGACCGACCTAGCGGGACCTACAATGAGCAGTTCTTC. Translated, it gives CASSDRPSGTYNEQFF.

The genes are TRBV18 and TRBJ2-5; no reliable D call. The CDR3 is 13 residues long. Trimming left V 0 bases short and J 5 bases short, with 7 bases between. Germline V gene data show CDR1 as KGHSH and CDR2 as LQKENI. The CDR3 protein is CASSPPGRETQYF. CDR3 coding DNA: TGTGCCAGCTCACCACCGGGCCGGGAGACCCAGTACTTC.

The V gene is TRBV30, the J gene TRBJ1-4; a possible D gene is TRBD1 (5 bases). V was shortened by 4 bases and J by 8 bases, with 14 bases between the two germline ends. Germline V lookup: CDR1 GTSNPN, CDR2 SVGIG (reference sequence). The CDR3 is 13 residues long. The CDR3 is CAWIGGVGEKLFF. The CDR3 nucleotides are TGTGCCTGGATTGGGGGTGTTGGCGAAAAACTGTTTTTT.

The CDR3 nucleotides read TGTGCCAGCAGCGAATGGGGCAGGACTGGTACTGAAAAACTGTTTTTT. Protein sequence: CASSEWGRTGTEKLFF. V gene TRBV5-6 combines with J gene TRBJ1-4; TRBD1 is a possible D gene (5 bases). Germline CDR1 and CDR2: SGHDT and YYEEEE. The V end was cut by 4 bases, the J end by 7 bases, with 20 bases between. The CDR3 spans 16 residues. The whole variable domain, remainder taken from reference TRBV5-6 and TRBJ1-4, is DAGVTQSPTHLIKTRGQQVTLRCSPKSGHDTVSWYQQALGQGPQFIFQYYEEEERQRGNFPDRFSGHQFPNYSSELNVNALLLGDSALYLCASSEWGRTGTEKLFFGSGTQLSVL.

The chain uses TRBV11-3 and TRBJ2-1; 7 bases fit TRBD1. Germline CDR1 reads SGHNT; CDR2 reads YENEEA. V lost 5 bases and J lost 5; bases outside the gene matches: 6. This CDR3 region has 14 residues. The CDR3 region has the DNA TGTGCCAGCAGCCGCGGACAGGTTAACAATGAGCAGTTCTTC. Translating it yields CASSRGQVNNEQFF.

V is TRBV3-1 (or the pseudogene TRBV3-2) and J is TRBJ1-1; the D gene is possibly TRBD1 (5 bases). The V end was cut by 1 base, the J end by 4 bases, with 10 bases between. CDR1 and CDR2 (germline): LGHDT, YNNKEL (reference sequence). The CDR3 has 14 residues. As DNA, the CDR3 is TGTGCCAGCAGCCAAGTGGCGGGGGGCACTGAAGCTTTCTTT. Translating gives CASSQVAGGTEAFF.

The chain links TRBV6-4 to TRBJ1-4; maybe TRBD1 (5 bases). V lost 7 bases, J lost 7 bases, and 25 bases lay in between. Germline values: CDR1 MRHNA, CDR2 SNTAGT. The CDR3 has 17 amino acids. The CDR3 DNA reads TGTGCCAGCAAGAGGGCAGGGAAGGGTGTTGACGGTGAAAAACTGTTTTTT. As protein: CASKRAGKGVDGEKLFF.

Only a few counts were recorded for this clone. The CDR3 sequence is CASSVQGGTGELFF. In nucleotides, the CDR3 is TGTGCCAGCAGTGTTCAGGGAGGCACCGGGGAGCTGTTTTTT. The chain uses TRBV25-1 and TRBJ2-2; a weak D match, TRBD2 (6 bases). The CDR3 is made up of 14 amino acids. Per the germline V gene, CDR1 is MGHDK and CDR2 is SYGVNS. Trimming took off 4 bases at V and 4 bases at J, with 10 bases between the two ends.

This clone was detected only a few times. The chain uses TRBV6-5 and TRBJ2-2; 7 positions agree with TRBD1. CDR3 length: 15 amino acids. Germline V gives CDR1 MNHEY, CDR2 SVGAGI. Losses at the gene ends were 5 bases for V and 9 bases for J; bases not matched to a gene: 12. The CDR3 DNA follows: TGTGCCAGCAGTACAGGGGCGAGTGGACCTCGGGAGCTGTTTTTT. This sequence encodes CASSTGASGPRELFF.

The CDR3 protein is CATSRDRAYSNQPQHF. DNA for the CDR3: TGTGCCACCAGCAGAGATCGGGCTTATAGCAATCAGCCCCAGCATTTT. The chain uses TRBV15 and TRBJ1-5; the D is unclear. CDR3 length: 16 amino acids. V was cut by 0 bases and J by 0 bases, with 9 bases left in between. Per the germline V gene, CDR1 is LNHNV and CDR2 is YYDKDF (reference sequence).

The chain has TRBV4-1 and TRBJ2-3; a possible D gene is TRBD2 (6 bases). The V gene's germline CDR1 is MGHRA and CDR2 YSYEKL. The V end lost 2 bases, the J end lost 2 bases, and 14 bases lay between the germline ends. This CDR3 is 16 amino acids long. The CDR3 is CASSQPGLRLTDTQYF. CDR3 DNA sequence: TGCGCCAGCAGCCAACCGGGACTCCGACTCACAGATACGCAGTATTTT.

The rearrangement uses TRBV27 and TRBJ1-1; tentatively, D is TRBD1 (5 bases). V was pared by 11 bases and J by 3 bases, with 19 bases between. The length of the CDR3 is 14 residues. Germline assignment: CDR1 MNHEY and CDR2 SMNVEV (reference sequence). The CDR3 nucleotides are TGTGCCTCCAAAGGAGGGGCAGGTCACACTGAAGCTTTCTTT. This gives the protein CASKGGAGHTEAFF.

The chain employs TRBV7-7 and TRBJ2-5, with 7 bases aligning to TRBD2. The CDR3 is made up of 15 amino acids. Germline trimming cut 5 bases from V and 0 bases from J; bases unmatched to any gene: 6. The germline V gene encodes CDR1 SSHAT and CDR2 FNYEAQ (reference sequence). The DNA for the CDR3 is TGTGCCAGCAGCCTGGGAGGGACTAACCAAGAGACCCAGTACTTC. It specifies CASSLGGTNQETQYF. The full variable domain, in which reference TRBV7-7 and TRBJ2-5 provide the parts outside the CDR3, is GAGVSQSPRYKVTKRGQDVTLRCDPISSHATLYWYQQALGQGPEFLTYFNYEAQPDKSGLPSDRFSAERPEGSISTLTIQRTEQRDSAMYRCASSLGGTNQETQYFGPGTRLLVL.

The chain carries TRBV6-5 and TRBJ2-5; no clear D. The CDR3 has 15 amino acids. The V end was cut by 2 bases, the J end by 2 bases, with 12 bases between. Germline V CDR1 and CDR2: MNHEY, SVGAGI. This CDR3 is CASSYAGRPQETQYF. Here the CDR3 DNA reads TGTGCCAGCAGTTACGCCGGCAGGCCGCAAGAGACCCAGTACTTC.

The rearrangement uses TRBV15 and TRBJ1-4; D remains ambiguous. The V gene's germline CDR1 is LNHNV and CDR2 YYDKDF (reference sequence). The V end lost 0 bases, the J end lost 8 bases, and 7 bases lay between the germline ends. The CDR3 is 13 amino acids. The CDR3: CATSRDRREKLFF. DNA for the CDR3: TGTGCCACCAGCAGAGATAGGCGGGAAAAACTGTTTTTT.

The gene calls are TRBV6-1 and TRBJ1-5, with D perhaps matching TRBD1 (5 bases). This CDR3 comprises 15 residues. V was shortened by 3 bases and J by 0 bases, with 9 bases between the two germline ends. Germline V lookup: CDR1 MNHNS, CDR2 SASEGT. The CDR3 protein is CASSDGTVSNQPQHF. The DNA of the CDR3 is TGTGCCAGCAGTGACGGGACGGTTAGCAATCAGCCCCAGCATTTT.